The entry below describes one TCR beta chain. The repertoire was sequenced with immunoSEQ multiplex PCR; TCRdb's copy has only in-frame clones and lacks some. Of about 300,000 clones in the sample, approximately 81% were seen once. The data derive from a study of blood T cell repertoires in COVID-19. At the level of the study: PBMCs, B-cell-depleted T cells, or T cells were the source of the cDNA or gDNA that made up the material.

V was pared by 9 bases and J by 4 bases, with 10 bases between. Looked up from germline, CDR1 is MNHEY and CDR2 is SMNVEV (reference sequence). The CDR3 is 12 amino acids. The cohort comprised adults aged about 18 to 100 years residing in approximately 25 US areas. Sequenced: PBMCs or T cells enriched from blood (not recorded which). The chain combines TRBV27 with TRBJ2-1, with D perhaps TRBD2 (5 bases). The TCR comes from a woman between 50 and 59 years old who had recovered from COVID-19. CDR3 amino acids: CASRGIYNEQFF. The CDR3 DNA is TGTGCCAGTCGGGGTATTTACAATGAGCAGTTCTTC.